The 22 T cell receptor beta chains reported below all come from one sample, sequenced in a study of OX40 agonist ivuxolimab in advanced cancers. The table came from immunoSEQ multiplex PCR; TCRdb's copy has only in-frame clones and leaves some out. The sample has tens of thousands of clones, over 80% seen once. Sequencing used CD4+ or CD8+ T cells sorted from blood, obtained in a trial of the OX40 agonist ivuxolimab. The receptors come from an adult with an advanced solid tumor such as melanoma, head and neck, liver or kidney cancer.

This clone was picked up one time. Here the CDR3 DNA reads TGCGCCAGCAGACCTTTGAGCTCCTACGAGCAGTACTTC. Its translation: CASRPLSSYEQYF. The gene calls are TRBV5-1 and TRBJ2-7; D call uncertain. The length of the CDR3 is 13 residues. Trimming shortened V by 5 bases and J by 0 bases, and 9 bases separated the two germline ends. Looked up from germline, CDR1 is SGHRS and CDR2 is YFSETQ.

The V call is TRBV5-1, the J call TRBJ2-1; 7 bases map to TRBD2. The CDR3 runs 13 residues. V dropped 4 bases and J dropped 4; count of bases not matched to a gene: 2. CDR1 and CDR2 from the germline V gene are SGHRS and YFSETQ. The CDR3 DNA is TGCGCCAGCAGCCCGGGACTATACAATGAGCAGTTCTTC. As protein: CASSPGLYNEQFF. Together with reference TRBV5-1 and TRBJ2-1, the CDR3 gives the full variable domain: KAGVTQTPRYLIKTRGQQVTLSCSPISGHRSVSWYQQTPGQGLQFLFEYFSETQRNKGNFPGRFSGRQFSNSRSEMNVSTLELGDSALYLCASSPGLYNEQFFGPGTRLTVL.

This sequence joins TRBV5-1 and TRBJ2-7, with 7 bases matching TRBD1. Trimming cost V 0 bases and J 2 bases; bases outside gene matches: 5. The CDR3 covers 15 residues. Germline values: CDR1 SGHRS, CDR2 YFSETQ. The CDR3 nucleotides are TGCGCCAGCAGCTTGGCCCGTGACAGGGCCTACGAGCAGTACTTC. Translated: CASSLARDRAYEQYF.

The V and J genes are TRBV2 and TRBJ2-7, with TRBD2 matching 11 bases. This CDR3 comprises 14 residues. V trimming: 7 bases; J trimming: 1 base; junction bases outside the gene matches: 3. The germline CDR1 and CDR2 sequences are SNHLY and FYNNEI. The CDR3 DNA follows: TGTGCCAGCAAACTAGCGGGAGTTTCCTACGAGCAGTACTTC. Translation gives CASKLAGVSYEQYF.

This clone was seen a single time. J is TRBJ2-3 and V is TRBV9; TRBD2 agrees at 15 bases. Trimming took 4 bases from V and 6 from J; bases not matched to a gene: 9. The CDR3 spans 17 residues. The germline V gene encodes CDR1 SGDLS and CDR2 YYNGEE. The CDR3 loop is CASSTRTSGGARDTQYF. The CDR3 DNA reads TGTGCCAGCAGCACACGGACTAGCGGGGGGGCCCGCGATACGCAGTATTTT. The full variable domain, completed using reference TRBV9 and TRBJ2-3, is DSGVTQTPKHLITATGQRVTLRCSPRSGDLSVYWYQQSLDQGLQFLIQYYNGEERAKGNILERFSAQQFPDLHSELNLSSLELGDSALYFCASSTRTSGGARDTQYFGPGTRLTVL.

This chain links TRBV7-9 with TRBJ1-2; tentative D call: TRBD1 (6 bases). V was trimmed by 2 bases and J by 5 bases, leaving 18 bases between them. Germline CDR1 SEHNR, CDR2 FQNEAQ (reference sequence). This CDR3 has 16 residues. The CDR3 DNA reads as TGTGCCAGCAGCTTATCCCCAGCAGGGCAGGGGTATGGCTACACCTTC. This encodes CASSLSPAGQGYGYTF.

V gene TRBV6-4 combines with J gene TRBJ2-6; no firm D call. The CDR3 contains 13 residues. From germline, CDR1 is MRHNA and CDR2 SNTAGT. With 6 bases removed from V and 2 bases from J, the gap between germline ends came to 5 bases. CDR3 coding DNA: TGTGCCAGCAGGCCACCTGGGGCCAACGTCCTGACTTTC. Its translation: CASRPPGANVLTF.

The rearrangement uses TRBV2 and TRBJ2-1, with D tentatively TRBD1 (5 bases). The CDR3 loop spans 16 amino acids. Germline lookup yields CDR1 SNHLY and CDR2 FYNNEI. Trimming stripped 1 base from V and 0 bases from J, with 10 bases between. In DNA, the CDR3 is TGTGCCAGCAGTGAAGTTTCCAGGGACTCCTACAATGAGCAGTTCTTC. Protein product: CASSEVSRDSYNEQFF.

J is TRBJ2-1 and V is TRBV4-1; D tentatively reads TRBD1 or TRBD2 (5 bases each). Trimming removed 2 bases at V and 2 bases at J, with 16 bases between. CDR3 length: 17 residues. CDR1 and CDR2 (germline): MGHRA, YSYEKL. The CDR3 reads CASSQLAGTKTYNEQFF. The CDR3, as DNA: TGCGCCAGCAGCCAACTTGCTGGGACGAAAACCTACAATGAGCAGTTCTTC.

The CDR3 DNA is TGTGCCAGCAGTGTCCCGGGACAGGGTTGGTACGAGCAGTACTTC. Its translation: CASSVPGQGWYEQYF. The V gene is TRBV28, the J gene TRBJ2-7; 9 nucleotides match TRBD1. Unmatched junction bases numbered 9, after V lost 5 bases and J lost 4 bases. This CDR3 has 15 amino acids. Germline assignment: CDR1 MDHEN and CDR2 SYDVKM.

This clone was detected once. The chain joins TRBV19 to TRBJ2-7, with D perhaps TRBD1 or TRBD2 (5 bases each). This CDR3 is 13 amino acids long. Trimming stripped 10 bases from V and 4 bases from J, with 17 bases between. Germline values: CDR1 LNHDA, CDR2 SQIVND (reference sequence). The CDR3 bases are TGTGCCACCTCATTTGGTGGGGGATACGAGCAGTACTTC. Translation: CATSFGGGYEQYF.

The rearrangement uses TRBV19 and TRBJ2-1; 8 nucleotides align to TRBD2. V lost 7 bases and J lost 7; bases outside the gene matches: 3. Per germline, CDR1 LNHDA and CDR2 SQIVND (reference sequence). This CDR3 is 12 amino acids long. CDR3 protein: CASISGGNEQFF. CDR3 coding DNA: TGTGCCAGTATCTCGGGGGGGAATGAGCAGTTCTTC.

This clone was observed a handful of times. V usage is TRBV5-4 and J usage is TRBJ2-3, with 9 nucleotides matching TRBD2. The CDR3 is 15 residues long. With V trimmed by 2 bases and J by 6 bases, 7 bases remained unmatched. CDR1 and CDR2 (germline): SGHNT, YYREEE (reference sequence). CDR3 sequence: CASSFLAGGPDTQYF. The CDR3 nucleotides are TGTGCCAGCAGCTTCTTGGCGGGGGGGCCGGATACGCAGTATTTT.

The table lists this clone with a few counts. The chain has TRBV5-1 and TRBJ1-2; 11 bases line up with TRBD1. V lost 6 bases to trimming and J lost 3 bases; unmatched junction nucleotides: 7. The CDR3 totals 15 residues. Germline CDR1 is SGHRS and CDR2 is YFSETQ. As DNA, the CDR3 is TGCGCCAGCAAACCGGGACAGGGGGATCACTATGGCTACACCTTC. It encodes CASKPGQGDHYGYTF.

The genes are TRBV7-2 and TRBJ2-7; 9 bases fit TRBD2. Germline V gene lookup returns CDR1 SGHTA and CDR2 FQGNSA. V dropped 1 base and J dropped 2; count of bases not matched to a gene: 6. This CDR3 region has 16 residues. This CDR3 is CASSLEGASGTYEQYF. In nucleotides, the CDR3 is TGTGCCAGCAGCTTAGAGGGGGCTAGCGGGACCTACGAGCAGTACTTC. Full variable domain (missing parts from reference TRBV7-2 and TRBJ2-7): GAGVSQSPSNKVTEKGKDVELRCDPISGHTALYWYRQSLGQGLEFLIYFQGNSAPDKSGLPSDRFSAERTGGSVSTLTIQRTQQEDSAVYLCASSLEGASGTYEQYFGPGTRLTVT.

This clone was seen only a few times. The V and J genes are TRBV4-1 and TRBJ2-1; D possibly corresponds to TRBD1 (5 bases). Germline values: CDR1 MGHRA, CDR2 YSYEKL. Deletions cut 4 bases from V and 4 bases from J, with 14 bases between. This CDR3 comprises 15 residues. The CDR3 reads CASSPASRGYNEQFF. The CDR3 coding sequence is TGCGCCAGCAGCCCGGCTAGTAGGGGTTACAATGAGCAGTTCTTC.

This clone was picked up a small number of times. The chain couples TRBV7-9 to TRBJ1-1; possibly TRBD1 for D (5 bases). Germline V gives CDR1 SEHNR, CDR2 FQNEAQ (reference sequence). V was trimmed by 4 bases and J by 8 bases, leaving 8 bases between them. The CDR3 runs to 11 residues. The CDR3 region has the DNA TGTGCCAGCAGCTACAGGAGAGAAGCTTTCTTT. It specifies CASSYRREAFF.

This clone was seen a single time. The chain recombines TRBV7-9 with TRBJ1-3; D gene unclear. The V end was cut by 5 bases, the J end by 5 bases, with 10 bases between. This CDR3 spans 13 amino acids. Germline CDR1 SEHNR, CDR2 FQNEAQ (reference sequence). The CDR3 region has the DNA TGTGCCAGCAGCACCCCTCCCCGAAACACCATATATTTT. It is translated as CASSTPPRNTIYF.

The chain links TRBV5-1 to TRBJ2-7, with a weak D call TRBD2 (5 bases). There are 12 residues in the CDR3. Germline V gives CDR1 SGHRS, CDR2 YFSETQ. Trimming removed 4 bases at V and 3 bases at J, with 8 bases between. The CDR3 sequence: CASSPRGYEQYF. CDR3 coding DNA: TGCGCCAGCAGCCCACGGGGCTACGAGCAGTACTTC.

V and J are TRBV30 and TRBJ1-2; possible D gene TRBD1, 5 bases. The CDR3 spans 18 residues. Germline V lookup: CDR1 GTSNPN, CDR2 SVGIG (reference sequence). V was cut by 5 bases and J by 8 bases, with 33 bases left in between. This chain's CDR3 is CAWGHQPTGTKEQKGYTF. DNA for the CDR3: TGTGCCTGGGGTCACCAACCAACCGGGACGAAAGAGCAAAAAGGCTACACCTTC.

The chain joins TRBV7-8 to TRBJ2-1; 7 positions match TRBD2. Looked up from germline, CDR1 is SGHVS and CDR2 is FQNEAQ. The length of the CDR3 is 15 residues. V was pared by 6 bases and J by 5 bases, with 10 bases of the junction left unmatched. Here the CDR3 reads CASRRSSGADNEQFF. Here the CDR3 DNA reads TGTGCCAGCAGGCGATCTAGCGGCGCGGACAATGAGCAGTTCTTC. The entire variable domain, with the rest obtained from reference TRBV7-8 and TRBJ2-1, is as follows: GAGVSQSPRYKVAKRGQDVALRCDPISGHVSLFWYQQALGQGPEFLTYFQNEAQLDKSGLPSDRFFAERPEGSVSTLKIQRTQQEDSAVYLCASRRSSGADNEQFFGPGTRLTVL.

The table lists this clone with a few counts. This sequence joins TRBV20-1 and TRBJ1-1; no reliable D call. Germline CDR1 DFQATT, CDR2 SNEGSKA (reference sequence). Trimming stripped 6 bases from V and 5 bases from J, with 10 bases between. The CDR3 has 11 amino acids. The CDR3 DNA sequence: TGCAGTGCAGCACCCGAGACTGAAGCTTTCTTT. Amino acid sequence: CSAAPETEAFF.